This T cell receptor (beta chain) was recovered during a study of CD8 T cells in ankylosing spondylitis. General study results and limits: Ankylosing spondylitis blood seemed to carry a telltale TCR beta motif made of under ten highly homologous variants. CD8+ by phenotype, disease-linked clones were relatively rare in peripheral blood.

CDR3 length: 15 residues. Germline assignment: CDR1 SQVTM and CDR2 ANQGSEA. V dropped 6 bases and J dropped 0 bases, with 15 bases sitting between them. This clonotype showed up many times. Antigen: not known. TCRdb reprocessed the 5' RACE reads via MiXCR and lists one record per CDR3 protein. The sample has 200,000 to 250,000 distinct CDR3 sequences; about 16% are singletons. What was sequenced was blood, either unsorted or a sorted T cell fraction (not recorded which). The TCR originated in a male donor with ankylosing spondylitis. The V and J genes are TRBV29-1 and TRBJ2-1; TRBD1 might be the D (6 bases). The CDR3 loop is CSVPGDPYSYNEQFF. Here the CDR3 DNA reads TGCAGCGTCCCAGGGGATCCCTACTCCTACAATGAGCAGTTCTTC.